A selection of T cell receptor beta chains follows, all from one sample in a study of shared clonotypes between healthy human individuals. TCRdb's copy holds only in-frame clones and misses some; the assay was immunoSEQ multiplex PCR. The sample holds some 2,500,000 clones, around 93% seen once. Sequences were obtained from naive CD4+ T cells from PBMCs. The receptors stem from a man aged 18 to 30 in good health. Some clones in this sample may be carry-over from other donors' samples. Both conserved end residues are part of each CDR3. Each record gives: J gene, V gene, D gene, clone size, CDR3 DNA, CDR3 protein. D genes are given only for firm matches. Size is stated for part of the rows, as once, few or many counts, or as a class when the clone is expanded.

>TRBJ2-1|TRBV10-2|.|.
TGCGCCAGCAGTGGGGAGGTTAGCAATGAGCAGTTCTTC
CASSGEVSNEQFF
>TRBJ2-7|TRBV18|.|.
TGTGCCAGCGCAACCGGGACCACCTACGAGCAGTACTTC
CASATGTTYEQYF
>TRBJ2-1|TRBV6-5|.|once
TGTGCCAGCAGCCTCAGACGGAACAATGAGCAGTTCTTC
CASSLRRNNEQFF
>TRBJ1-2|TRBV6-5|TRBD1|.
TGTGCCAGCAGTTACGTACCAGGGGGCGCGCTGCCCGGCTACACCTTC
CASSYVPGGALPGYTF
>TRBJ2-7|TRBV5-4|TRBD2|.
TGTGCCAGCAGCTTAGGGGGAGTAGCGGGAGTTGGCGAGCAGTACTTC
CASSLGGVAGVGEQYF
>TRBJ1-1|TRBV2|TRBD1|once
TGTGCCAGCAGGGGACAGGGCCGGCCTGAAGCTTTCTTT
CASRGQGRPEAFF
>TRBJ2-1|TRBV5-6|TRBD1|.
TGTGCCAGCAGCCCCCCCAGGGGGCGACATCCGTTCTTC
CASSPPRGRHPFF
>TRBJ1-3|TRBV28|.|.
TGTGCCAGCAAGGTGGGCTCTGGAAACACCATATATTTT
CASKVGSGNTIYF
>TRBJ1-1|TRBV28|.|.
TGTGCCAGCAGGACTACAGGGTACGGGCTTGGCACTGAAGCTTTCTTT
CASRTTGYGLGTEAFF
>TRBJ2-2|TRBV9|.|.
TGTGCCAGCAGCCCCCCAAGGGTCGGGGAGCTGTTTTTT
CASSPPRVGELFF
>TRBJ2-5|TRBV9|.|.
TGTGCCAGCAGCTACCGGGGTAACCAAGAGACCCAGTACTTC
CASSYRGNQETQYF
>TRBJ2-5|TRBV5-6|.|once
TGTGCCAGCAGCTTGGTGGAGACCCAGTACTTC
CASSLVETQYF
>TRBJ2-3|TRBV11-1|.|.
TGTGCCAGCAGCTTAGCAGCCCTCCAAGGTACGCAGTATTTT
CASSLAALQGTQYF
>TRBJ1-5|TRBV6-6|.|.
TGTGCCAGCAGTTACTCGAGCTCTCAAGGGCAGCCCCAGCATTTT
CASSYSSSQGQPQHF
>TRBJ1-2|TRBV4-2|TRBD1|.
TGTGCCAGCAGCCGGGACAGCGGGTTCACCTTC
CASSRDSGFTF
>TRBJ2-2|TRBV7-3|TRBD1|once
TGTGCCAGCAGCTCAGGGGGCGCCGGGGAGCTGTTTTTT
CASSSGGAGELFF
>TRBJ2-7|TRBV7-2|TRBD1|.
TGTGCCAGCAGCCTGGGACAGGGTAGTGGAGACGAGCAGTACTTC
CASSLGQGSGDEQYF
>TRBJ2-7|TRBV30|.|.
TGTGCCTGGGGGACCAAGCCCTACGAGCAGTACTTC
CAWGTKPYEQYF
>TRBJ1-4|TRBV2|.|.
TGTGCCAGCAGTGAAGAGCGGGGTGAAAAACTGTTTTTT
CASSEERGEKLFF
>TRBJ1-1|TRBV6-1|.|.
TGTGCCAGCAGTGGCCTCTGGGGGACTACAGGGAACACTGAAGCTTTCTTT
CASSGLWGTTGNTEAFF
>TRBJ2-5|TRBV28|.|.
TGTGCCAGCAGTTTACCAGGAGAGACCCAGTACTTC
CASSLPGETQYF
>TRBJ2-7|TRBV18|.|.
TGTGCCAGCTCACTTGGGATTCCCTCCGAGCAGTACTTC
CASSLGIPSEQYF
>TRBJ1-1|TRBV12-5|.|few
TGTGCTAGTGGTTCCGGGCCGGTGAACACTGAAGCTTTCTTT
CASGSGPVNTEAFF
>TRBJ2-6|TRBV10-2|TRBD1|.
TGCGCCAGCAGAGCGACAGGGGGCGCGGGAGGGGCCAACGTCCTGACTTTC
CASRATGGAGGANVLTF
>TRBJ2-1|TRBV11-2|.|.
TGTGCCAGCAGCTCCCTCGGGGATGCGACCAATGAGCAGTTCTTC
CASSSLGDATNEQFF
>TRBJ1-4|TRBV6-5|.|.
TGTGCCAGCAGTCAGATAAAAAGGGGTTTTGAAAAACTGTTTTTT
CASSQIKRGFEKLFF
>TRBJ2-3|TRBV6-6|.|.
TGTGCCAGCAGCCCCGGGACTAGCACAGATACGCAGTATTTT
CASSPGTSTDTQYF
>TRBJ2-1|TRBV7-2|.|.
TGTGCCAGCAGCTTACTTGGAGTATACAATGAGCAGTTCTTC
CASSLLGVYNEQFF
>TRBJ2-7|TRBV4-3|.|.
TGCGCCAGCAGCCAGAGAAACAGGGCTGACGGCGAGCAGTACTTC
CASSQRNRADGEQYF
>TRBJ2-7|TRBV5-1|.|.
TGCGCCAGCAGCTTGGGGGCGCAGGGTGGGGCCTACGAGCAGTACTTC
CASSLGAQGGAYEQYF
>TRBJ1-4|TRBV10-3|TRBD1|.
TGTGCCACATATCCGGGACAGGGGAACAAACTGTTTTTT
CATYPGQGNKLFF
>TRBJ1-2|TRBV2|.|.
TGTGCCAGCAGTGAAGCGAGGCAGGGGAAAGGCTACACCTTC
CASSEARQGKGYTF
>TRBJ1-2|TRBV4-1|.|.
TGCGCCAGCAGCCAAGATCCCGGTGCTAACTATGGCTACACCTTC
CASSQDPGANYGYTF
>TRBJ1-4|TRBV7-9|TRBD1|once
TGTGCCAGCAGCTCCCAAGGACAGGGTTCGGATGAAAAACTGTTTTTT
CASSSQGQGSDEKLFF
>TRBJ2-2|TRBV18|.|.
TGTGCCAGCTCCCCCGGGACGGCGAACACCGGGGAGCTGTTTTTT
CASSPGTANTGELFF
>TRBJ1-2|TRBV18|.|.
TGTGCCAGCTCGGGACCGGACTATGGCTACACCTTC
CASSGPDYGYTF
>TRBJ1-5|TRBV27|TRBD1|.
TGTGCCAGCAGTTCGGGACAGGGTGGCAATCAGCCCCAGCATTTT
CASSSGQGGNQPQHF
>TRBJ2-3|TRBV29-1|.|.
TGCAGCGTTGAGAGGGCCGCTAGCACAGATACGCAGTATTTT
CSVERAASTDTQYF
>TRBJ2-3|TRBV5-1|.|.
TGCGCCAGCAGCGGGCAGGGGGGAGATACGCAGTATTTT
CASSGQGGDTQYF
>TRBJ2-1|TRBV28|TRBD1|.
TGTGCCAGCAGGGGTGGGACAGGGGCAGCCAATGAGCAGTTCTTC
CASRGGTGAANEQFF
>TRBJ2-3|TRBV4-3|.|.
TGCGCCAGCAGCCAAGATGACGAGGAAGATACGCAGTATTTT
CASSQDDEEDTQYF
>TRBJ2-7|TRBV2|.|.
TGTGCCAGCGGATGGAGGGATACCTACGAGCAGTACTTC
CASGWRDTYEQYF